Each of the 25 T cell receptor beta chains below was sequenced from the same sample in a study of T-cell reconstitution after alpha-beta-depleted transplantation in children. Unique molecular identifiers were incorporated into the prepared TCRbeta library. TCRdb used MiXCR to reprocess the PCR reads, holding one entry per CDR3 protein. Among around 580,000 distinct CDR3 sequences listed, roughly 24% were seen once. Material: PBMCs, mostly from graft donor cells, obtained 360 days after TCRalphabeta/CD19-depleted stem cell transplant. Source of these receptors: a boy under three years old who had a stem cell transplant for acute myeloid leukemia, so the T cells may come from the graft donor.

This clonotype was observed many times. This chain uses TRBV12-3 or TRBV12-4 with TRBJ2-7; 13 positions match TRBD2. CDR3 size: 19 residues. Trimming cost V 6 bases and J 4 bases; bases outside gene matches: 18. Here the CDR3 DNA reads TGTGCCAGCAGCTCGGCCGACTTCGGGACTAGCGGGGCCATATACGAGCAGTACTTC. It encodes CASSSADFGTSGAIYEQYF.

In this sample, this clonotype turned up many times. The chain has TRBV12-3 or TRBV12-4 and TRBJ2-7, with a possible D match to TRBD1 (5 bases). V lost 3 bases and J 6 bases, leaving 15 bases between the germline ends. The CDR3 has 14 amino acids. In DNA form, the CDR3 reads TGTGCCAGCAGTTTCCAGGGATCGGGCAGCGAGCAGTACTTC. It encodes CASSFQGSGSEQYF.

The V gene is TRBV2, the J gene TRBJ2-5; the D is unclear. CDR1 SNHLY and CDR2 FYNNEI come from the germline V gene. Trimming pared 8 bases from V and 7 bases from J, leaving 17 bases between. The CDR3 sequence is 13 residues long. The CDR3 spells CASVKEQLRTQYF. CDR3 nucleotide sequence: TGTGCCAGCGTTAAAGAACAACTAAGGACCCAGTACTTC.

This chain joins TRBV24-1 and TRBJ2-5; D call uncertain. V lost 6 bases, J lost 2 bases, and 12 bases lay in between. CDR3 size: 14 residues. Germline CDR1 is KGHDR and CDR2 is SFDVKD. The CDR3 region is CATSPRMGQETQYF. Written as DNA, the CDR3 is TGTGCCACCAGTCCCCGGATGGGACAAGAGACCCAGTACTTC.

The chain uses TRBV12-3 or TRBV12-4 and TRBJ2-7; the D call may be TRBD1 or TRBD2 (5 bases each). V gave up 7 bases and J gave up 3 bases, with 10 bases separating them. The CDR3 runs 12 residues. CDR3 coding DNA: TGTGCCAGCACCATGGGGGACTACGAGCAGTACTTC. Translation gives CASTMGDYEQYF.

The rearrangement links TRBV20-1 to TRBJ2-3; 8 bases fit TRBD2. Trimming at V came to 3 bases and at J to 4 bases, leaving 3 bases not matched to a gene. The CDR3 is made up of 13 amino acids. Germline CDR1 is DFQATT and CDR2 is SNEGSKA (reference sequence). CDR3 coding DNA: TGCAGTGCTAGCGGGGGGGTACCAGATACGCAGTATTTT. Amino acids: CSASGGVPDTQYF.

This clonotype was counted many times. In DNA form, the CDR3 reads TGTGCCAGCAGTTGGGGGACAGCAAACCCTTACAATGAGCAGTTCTTC. Protein: CASSWGTANPYNEQFF. The chain is built from TRBV27 and TRBJ2-1, with 7 bases lining up with TRBD1. The V and J ends lost 4 bases and 4 bases, in that order; junction bases with no gene match: 10. Germline CDR1 reads MNHEY; CDR2 reads SMNVEV (reference sequence). This CDR3 has 16 amino acids.

Ten or more counts support this clonotype. The chain joins TRBV25-1 to TRBJ1-2, with D unclear. Germline CDR1 is MGHDK and CDR2 is SYGVNS. Trimming cost V 7 bases and J 4 bases, with 19 bases left between them. This CDR3 has 15 residues. The CDR3: CASKGGSPQPYGYTF. As DNA, the CDR3 is TGTGCCAGCAAAGGAGGCAGCCCTCAGCCCTATGGCTACACCTTC.

This chain uses TRBV5-5 with TRBJ1-4; 9 positions agree with TRBD1. V was pared by 4 bases and J by 8 bases, with 9 bases of the junction left unmatched. The CDR3 runs 15 residues. CDR1 is SGHKS, CDR2 YYEKEE, per germline (reference sequence). The CDR3 protein is CASSAWTGEGEKLFF. DNA for the CDR3: TGTGCCAGCAGCGCCTGGACAGGGGAAGGAGAAAAACTGTTTTTT.

This sequence joins TRBV20-1 and TRBJ2-2, with no clear D. Germline-derived CDR1 and CDR2 are DFQATT and SNEGSKA (reference sequence). CDR3 length: 15 residues. Trimming cost V 0 bases and J 0 bases, with 8 bases left between them. CDR3 region: CSARDNKPNTGELFF. Written as DNA, the CDR3 is TGCAGTGCTAGAGATAACAAACCGAACACCGGGGAGCTGTTTTTT.

This clonotype came up a few times. The CDR3 nucleotides read TGCAGTGCTAGACTAGCGGGGCTTCAAGAGACCCAGTACTTC. As protein: CSARLAGLQETQYF. The chain combines TRBV20-1 with TRBJ2-5; TRBD2 agrees at 9 bases. The CDR3 length is 14 residues. The J segment lost 2 bases and the V segment lost 2 bases, leaving 3 bases of the junction unmatched. CDR1 is DFQATT and CDR2 is SNEGSKA in the germline V gene (reference sequence).

This clonotype showed up many times. The chain recombines TRBV29-1 with TRBJ2-1; perhaps D is TRBD1 or TRBD2 (6 bases each). V lost 8 bases, J lost 0 bases, and 14 bases lay in between. The CDR3 has 14 residues. Germline V CDR1 and CDR2: SQVTM, ANQGSEA. CDR3 nucleotides: TGCAGCCTGACCAGGGGAGGCTCCTACAATGAGCAGTTCTTC. It specifies CSLTRGGSYNEQFF.

J is TRBJ1-2 and V is TRBV7-2; no firm D call. The V gene lost 3 bases and the J gene lost 6 bases, with 5 bases spanning the gap. This CDR3 has 11 amino acids. From germline, CDR1 is SGHTA and CDR2 FQGNSA. DNA of the CDR3: TGTGCCAGCAGCTTCGCAGATGGCTACACCTTC. Its protein is CASSFADGYTF.

This sequence joins TRBV28 and TRBJ2-6; perhaps TRBD2 as D (7 bases). The CDR3 consists of 16 residues. From germline, CDR1 is MDHEN and CDR2 SYDVKM. V lost 5 bases to trimming and J lost 0 bases, with 11 bases between them. In DNA form, the CDR3 reads TGTGCCAGCAGTATGGGGGGGCGCTCTGGGGCCAACGTCCTGACTTTC. Translated, it gives CASSMGGRSGANVLTF.

This clonotype showed up just a few times. The V gene is TRBV19, the J gene TRBJ1-1, with D uncertain. The ends were cut back, 7 bases at V and 0 bases at J, with 12 bases in the middle. The CDR3 contains 14 residues. Germline loops: CDR1 LNHDA, CDR2 SQIVND (reference sequence). CDR3 loop: CASNRVFMNTEAFF. Here the CDR3 DNA reads TGTGCCAGTAACCGGGTTTTCATGAACACTGAAGCTTTCTTT.

This clonotype was observed at least ten times. The gene calls are TRBV9 and TRBJ2-3; TRBD2 agrees at 12 bases. V shed 2 bases, J shed 3 bases, and the junction held 7 bases outside the gene matches. The CDR3 totals 17 residues. Germline CDR1 and CDR2: SGDLS and YYNGEE. The chain's CDR3 is CASSVRLAGAGTDTQYF. CDR3 DNA sequence: TGTGCCAGCAGCGTGAGACTAGCGGGGGCCGGAACAGATACGCAGTATTTT.

This clonotype has a count of ten or more. This chain connects TRBV5-1 to TRBJ1-1, with a weak D call TRBD1 (6 bases). The CDR3 totals 13 residues. Germline-derived CDR1 and CDR2 are SGHRS and YFSETQ. V was pared by 1 base and J by 10 bases, with 14 bases between. CDR3 amino acids: CASSLYQGGGAFF. CDR3 DNA sequence: TGCGCCAGCAGCTTGTACCAGGGAGGGGGAGCTTTCTTT.

In its sample, this clonotype was seen a few times. The J gene is TRBJ2-2, the V gene TRBV7-9, with D tentatively TRBD2 (6 bases). There are 15 residues in the CDR3. Trimming pared 5 bases from V and 4 bases from J, leaving 14 bases between. Per germline, CDR1 SEHNR and CDR2 FQNEAQ (reference sequence). CDR3 nucleotide sequence: TGTGCCAGCAGCCCGACCGGGACTCGCACCGGGGAGCTGTTTTTT. Amino acids: CASSPTGTRTGELFF.

This clonotype was seen more than once but under ten times. The rearrangement joins TRBV9 to TRBJ2-1, with D possibly TRBD2 on 7 matching bases. The CDR3 is made up of 17 amino acids. Trimming stripped 2 bases from V and 2 bases from J, with 17 bases between. Germline CDR1 is SGDLS and CDR2 is YYNGEE. The CDR3 here is CASSVPSRGGTYNEQFF. The CDR3 DNA is TGTGCCAGCAGCGTTCCCTCAAGGGGGGGTACCTACAATGAGCAGTTCTTC.

The chain uses TRBV28 and TRBJ1-5; D gene unclear. CDR1 and CDR2 from the germline V gene are MDHEN and SYDVKM. Trimming removed 1 base from V and 9 bases from J, with 13 bases in between. This CDR3 has 14 amino acids. The CDR3 nucleotides are TGTGCCAGCAGTTTATTTAGGGAGGCTCCGCCCCAGCATTTT. Encoded protein: CASSLFREAPPQHF.

The CDR3 spells CSARDGYGVFYNEQFF. Written as DNA, the CDR3 is TGCAGTGCTAGAGATGGGTACGGGGTCTTCTACAATGAGCAGTTCTTC. The chain employs TRBV20-1 and TRBJ2-1, with D perhaps TRBD2 (5 bases). The CDR3 extends over 16 amino acids. In germline, CDR1 is DFQATT, CDR2 SNEGSKA (reference sequence). Trimming took off 0 bases at V and 3 bases at J, with 15 bases between the two ends.

In its sample, this clonotype was seen many times. The chain uses TRBV10-2 and TRBJ2-7; 16 bases map to TRBD2. This CDR3 is 18 amino acids long. Germline V gives CDR1 WSHSY, CDR2 SAAADI. Trimming at V came to 3 bases and at J to 3 bases, leaving 8 bases not matched to a gene. The CDR3 here is CASSDSTGTSGGGYEQYV. The CDR3 DNA reads as TGCGCCAGCAGTGACTCGACCGGGACTAGCGGGGGGGGCTACGAGCAGTACGTC.

The table lists this clonotype with a few counts. The V gene is TRBV12-3 or TRBV12-4, the J gene TRBJ2-1, with TRBD1 as a possible D gene (6 bases). Trimming left V 8 bases short and J 4 bases short, with 12 bases between. The CDR3 extends over 13 amino acids. CDR3 bases: TGTGCCAGCGGGCTTAGGGGGTACAATGAGCAGTTCTTC. It yields the protein CASGLRGYNEQFF.

In DNA form, the CDR3 reads TGTGCCAGCAGTTCCGCTTTGGTCCCCTACACAGATACGCAGTATTTT. Translating gives CASSSALVPYTDTQYF. The chain carries TRBV12-3 or TRBV12-4 and TRBJ2-3; the D is unclear. The CDR3 runs 16 residues. The V and J ends lost 4 bases and 2 bases respectively, with 16 bases between them.

In this sample, this clonotype turned up many times. The gene calls are TRBV20-1 and TRBJ2-5, with TRBD1 matching over 8 bases. This CDR3 spans 15 amino acids. Looked up from germline, CDR1 is DFQATT and CDR2 is SNEGSKA (reference sequence). J was trimmed by 2 bases and V by 5 bases; bases with no gene match: 10. The CDR3 sequence is CSAGGTGLWQETQYF. CDR3 bases: TGCAGTGCTGGCGGGACAGGTCTGTGGCAAGAGACCCAGTACTTC.